This T cell receptor beta chain was sequenced in a study of T cell repertoires in cytomegalovirus infection. As for this clonotype: No antigen is known for it.

TCRdb redid the calling of the reads with MiXCR, one entry per CDR3 protein. This sample has roughly 150,000 distinct CDR3 sequences; about 20% occur once, and the top ten carry more than 25%. The source material was CD8+ T cells from cultured PBMCs, sampled from culture after CMV antigen stimulation. This receptor was identified in a human donor in good health (CMV status not recorded). Some clones in this sample may be carry-over from other donors' samples.

For the CDR3, the DNA is TGCAGAATACAGGGGGAGTACGAGCAGTACTTC. This translates into CRIQGEYEQYF. The chain is built from TRBV20-1 and TRBJ2-7; 8 nucleotides align to TRBD1. The CDR3 consists of 11 residues. The V gene's germline CDR1 is DFQATT and CDR2 SNEGSKA (reference sequence).